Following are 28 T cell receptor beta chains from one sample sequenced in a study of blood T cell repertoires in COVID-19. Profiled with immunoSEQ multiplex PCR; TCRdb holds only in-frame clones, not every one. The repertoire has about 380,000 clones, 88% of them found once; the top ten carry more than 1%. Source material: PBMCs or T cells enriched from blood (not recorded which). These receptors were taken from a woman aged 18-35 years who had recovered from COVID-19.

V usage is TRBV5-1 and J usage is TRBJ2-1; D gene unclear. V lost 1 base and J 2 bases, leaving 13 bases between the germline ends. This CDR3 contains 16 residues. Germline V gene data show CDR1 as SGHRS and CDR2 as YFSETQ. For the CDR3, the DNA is TGCGCCAGCAGCTTGATTTGGGCAGAACCCTACAATGAGCAGTTCTTC. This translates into CASSLIWAEPYNEQFF.

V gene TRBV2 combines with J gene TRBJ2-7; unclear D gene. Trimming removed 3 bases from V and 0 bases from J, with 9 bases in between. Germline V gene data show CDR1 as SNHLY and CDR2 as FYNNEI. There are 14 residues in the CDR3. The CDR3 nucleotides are TGTGCCAGCAGTGAGAACGTCAGCTCCTACGAGCAGTACTTC. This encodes CASSENVSSYEQYF.

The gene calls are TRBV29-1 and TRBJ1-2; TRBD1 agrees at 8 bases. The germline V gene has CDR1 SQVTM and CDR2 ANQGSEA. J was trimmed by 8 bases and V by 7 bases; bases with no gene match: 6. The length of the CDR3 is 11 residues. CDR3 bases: TGCAGCGCCCGACAGGGGTACGGCTACACCTTC. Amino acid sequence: CSARQGYGYTF.

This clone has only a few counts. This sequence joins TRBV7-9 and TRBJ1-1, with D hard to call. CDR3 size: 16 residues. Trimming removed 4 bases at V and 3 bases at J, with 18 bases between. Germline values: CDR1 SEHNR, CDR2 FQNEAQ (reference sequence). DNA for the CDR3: TGTGCCAGCAGCTCTAGGGATCCGCGGGAATACACTGAAGCTTTCTTT. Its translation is CASSSRDPREYTEAFF. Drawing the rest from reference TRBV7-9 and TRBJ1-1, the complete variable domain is DTGVSQNPRHKITKRGQNVTFRCDPISEHNRLYWYRQTLGQGPEFLTYFQNEAQLEKSRLLSDRFSAERPKGSFSTLEIQRTEQGDSAMYLCASSSRDPREYTEAFFGQGTRLTVV.

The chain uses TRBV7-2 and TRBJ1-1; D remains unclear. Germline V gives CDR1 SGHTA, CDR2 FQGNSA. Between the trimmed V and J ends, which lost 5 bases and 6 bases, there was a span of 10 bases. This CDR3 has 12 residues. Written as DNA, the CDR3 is TGTGCCAGCAGCCGTCCGGTTGCTGAAGCTTTCTTT. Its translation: CASSRPVAEAFF.

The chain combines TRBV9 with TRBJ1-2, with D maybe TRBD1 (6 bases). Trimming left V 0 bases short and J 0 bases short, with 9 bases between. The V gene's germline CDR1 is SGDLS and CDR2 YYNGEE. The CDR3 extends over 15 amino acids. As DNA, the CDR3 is TGTGCCAGCAGCGTAGGAGGGGGGGCTAACTATGGCTACACCTTC. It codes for CASSVGGGANYGYTF.

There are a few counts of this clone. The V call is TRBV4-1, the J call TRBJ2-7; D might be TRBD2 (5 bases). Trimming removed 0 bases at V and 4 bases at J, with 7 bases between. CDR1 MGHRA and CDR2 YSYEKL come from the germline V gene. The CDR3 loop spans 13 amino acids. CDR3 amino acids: CASSQEPGYEQYF. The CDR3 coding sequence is TGCGCCAGCAGCCAAGAACCGGGGTACGAGCAGTACTTC.

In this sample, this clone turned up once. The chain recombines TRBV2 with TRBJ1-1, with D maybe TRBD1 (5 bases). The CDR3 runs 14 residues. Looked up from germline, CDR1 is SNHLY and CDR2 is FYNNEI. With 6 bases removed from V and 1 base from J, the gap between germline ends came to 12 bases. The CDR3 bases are TGTGCCAGCAGGCGACAGATACAGAACACTGAAGCTTTCTTT. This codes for CASRRQIQNTEAFF.

Here the CDR3 DNA reads TGTGCCAGCAGAGGGGATGACAGGGGGCAGTACTTC. Protein sequence: CASRGDDRGQYF. The chain uses TRBV6-5 and TRBJ2-7, with TRBD1 matching over 8 bases. With V trimmed by 6 bases and J by 9 bases, 7 bases remained unmatched. The CDR3 contains 12 residues. Germline V gene lookup returns CDR1 MNHEY and CDR2 SVGAGI.

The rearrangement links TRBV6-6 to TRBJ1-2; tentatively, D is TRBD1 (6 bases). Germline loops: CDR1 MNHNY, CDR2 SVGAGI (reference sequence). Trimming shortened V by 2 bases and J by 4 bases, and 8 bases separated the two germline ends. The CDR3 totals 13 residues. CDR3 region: CASSYDRTYGYTF. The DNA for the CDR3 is TGTGCCAGCAGTTACGACAGGACCTATGGCTACACCTTC.

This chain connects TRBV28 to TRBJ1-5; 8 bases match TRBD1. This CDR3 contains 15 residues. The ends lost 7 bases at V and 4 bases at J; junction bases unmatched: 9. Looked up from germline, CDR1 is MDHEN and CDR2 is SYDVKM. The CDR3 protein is CASILTGEGNQPQHF. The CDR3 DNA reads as TGTGCCAGCATTTTGACAGGGGAAGGTAATCAGCCCCAGCATTTT.

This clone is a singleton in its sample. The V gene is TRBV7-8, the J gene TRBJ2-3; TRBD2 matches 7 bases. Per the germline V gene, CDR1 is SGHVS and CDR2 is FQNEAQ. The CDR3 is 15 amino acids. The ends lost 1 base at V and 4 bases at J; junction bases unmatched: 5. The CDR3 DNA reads TGTGCCAGCAGCTTAGAGGGGAGCGGGGCAGATACGCAGTATTTT. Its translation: CASSLEGSGADTQYF.

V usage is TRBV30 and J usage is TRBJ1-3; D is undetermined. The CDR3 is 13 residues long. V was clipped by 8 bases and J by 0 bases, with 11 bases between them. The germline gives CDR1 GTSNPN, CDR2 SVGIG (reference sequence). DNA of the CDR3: TGTGCCCAGGATCGGGGCTCTGGAAACACCATATATTTT. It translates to CAQDRGSGNTIYF.

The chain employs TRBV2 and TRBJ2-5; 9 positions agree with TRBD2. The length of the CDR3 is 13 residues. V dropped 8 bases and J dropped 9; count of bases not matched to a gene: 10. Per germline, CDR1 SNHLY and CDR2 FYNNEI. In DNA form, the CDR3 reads TGTGCCAGCTCGACAGGACTAGCGAGGGCCCAGTACTTC. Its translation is CASSTGLARAQYF.

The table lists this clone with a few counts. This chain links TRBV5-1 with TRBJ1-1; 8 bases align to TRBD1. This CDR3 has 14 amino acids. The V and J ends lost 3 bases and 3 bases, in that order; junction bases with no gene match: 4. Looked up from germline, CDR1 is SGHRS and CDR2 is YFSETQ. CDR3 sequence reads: CASSSQGDHTEAFF. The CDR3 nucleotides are TGCGCCAGCAGCTCACAGGGGGACCACACTGAAGCTTTCTTT.

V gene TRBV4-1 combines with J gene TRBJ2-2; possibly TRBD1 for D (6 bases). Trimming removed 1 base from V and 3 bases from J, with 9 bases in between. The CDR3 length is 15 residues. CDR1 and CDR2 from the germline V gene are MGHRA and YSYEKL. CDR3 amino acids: CASSQVSGDTGELFF. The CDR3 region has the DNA TGCGCCAGCAGCCAAGTGTCAGGGGACACCGGGGAGCTGTTTTTT.

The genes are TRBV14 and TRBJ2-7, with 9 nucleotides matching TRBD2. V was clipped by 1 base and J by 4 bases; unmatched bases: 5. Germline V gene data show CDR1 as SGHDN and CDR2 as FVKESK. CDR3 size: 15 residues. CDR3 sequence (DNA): TGTGCCAGCAGCCAAGTGGCGGGGGGGAAATACGAGCAGTACTTC. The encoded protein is CASSQVAGGKYEQYF. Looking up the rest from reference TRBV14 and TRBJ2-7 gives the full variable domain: EAGVTQFPSHSVIEKGQTVTLRCDPISGHDNLYWYRRVMGKEIKFLLHFVKESKQDESGMPNNRFLAERTGGTYSTLKVQPAELEDSGVYFCASSQVAGGKYEQYFGPGTRLTVT.

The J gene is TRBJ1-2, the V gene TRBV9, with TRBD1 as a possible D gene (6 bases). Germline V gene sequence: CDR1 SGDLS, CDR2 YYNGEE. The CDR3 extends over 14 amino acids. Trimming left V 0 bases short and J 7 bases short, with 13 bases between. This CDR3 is CASSVDDRRAGYTF. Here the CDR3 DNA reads TGTGCCAGCAGCGTAGACGACAGGCGGGCTGGCTACACCTTC.

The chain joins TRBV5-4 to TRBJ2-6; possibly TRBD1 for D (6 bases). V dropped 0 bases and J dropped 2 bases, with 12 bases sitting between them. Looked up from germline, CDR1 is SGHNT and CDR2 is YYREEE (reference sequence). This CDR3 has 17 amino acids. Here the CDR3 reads CASSLDPQGTGANVLTF. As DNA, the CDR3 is TGTGCCAGCAGCTTGGACCCACAGGGCACTGGGGCCAACGTCCTGACTTTC.

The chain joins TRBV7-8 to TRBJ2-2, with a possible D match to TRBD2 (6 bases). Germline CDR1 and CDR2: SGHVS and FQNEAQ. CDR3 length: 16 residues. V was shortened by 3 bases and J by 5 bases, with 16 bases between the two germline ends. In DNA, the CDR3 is TGTGCCAGCAGCTTCGGTCCACGGGGAGGAACCGGGGAGCTGTTTTTT. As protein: CASSFGPRGGTGELFF.

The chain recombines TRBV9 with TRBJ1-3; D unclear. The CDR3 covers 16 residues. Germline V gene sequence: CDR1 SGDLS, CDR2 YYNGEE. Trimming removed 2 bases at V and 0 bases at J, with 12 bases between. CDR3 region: CASSVEALSSGNTIYF. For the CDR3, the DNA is TGTGCCAGCAGCGTCGAGGCCCTCAGCTCTGGAAACACCATATATTTT.

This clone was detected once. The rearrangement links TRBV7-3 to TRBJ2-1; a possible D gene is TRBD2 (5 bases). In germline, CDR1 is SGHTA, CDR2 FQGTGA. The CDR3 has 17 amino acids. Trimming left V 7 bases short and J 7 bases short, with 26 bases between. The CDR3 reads CASTLVGGAPGLNEQFF. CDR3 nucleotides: TGTGCCAGCACCCTCGTAGGAGGCGCGCCTGGATTGAATGAGCAGTTCTTC. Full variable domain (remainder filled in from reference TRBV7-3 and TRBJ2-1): GAGVSQTPSNKVTEKGKYVELRCDPISGHTALYWYRQSLGQGPEFLIYFQGTGAADDSGLPNDRFFAVRPEGSVSTLKIQRTERGDSAVYLCASTLVGGAPGLNEQFFGPGTRLTVL.

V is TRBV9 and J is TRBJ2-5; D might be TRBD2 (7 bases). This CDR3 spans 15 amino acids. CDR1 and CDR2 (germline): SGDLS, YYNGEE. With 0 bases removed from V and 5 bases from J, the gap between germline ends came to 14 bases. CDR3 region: CASSVGGGPLETQYF. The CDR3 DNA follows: TGTGCCAGCAGCGTAGGGGGGGGGCCCCTCGAGACCCAGTACTTC.

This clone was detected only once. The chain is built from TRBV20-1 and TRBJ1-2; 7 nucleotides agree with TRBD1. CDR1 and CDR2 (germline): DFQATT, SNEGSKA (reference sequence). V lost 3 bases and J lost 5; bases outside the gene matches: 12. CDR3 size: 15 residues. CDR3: CSASSLRTGVYGYTF. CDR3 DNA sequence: TGCAGTGCTAGTTCCCTCCGGACAGGAGTTTATGGCTACACCTTC.

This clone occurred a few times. This chain's CDR3 is CALDRGLGNQPQHF. In DNA, the CDR3 is TGTGCCTTGGACAGGGGGCTCGGCAATCAGCCCCAGCATTTT. The chain links TRBV30 to TRBJ1-5, with TRBD1 matching over 11 bases. V dropped 7 bases and J dropped 2; count of bases not matched to a gene: 4. Germline V CDR1 and CDR2: GTSNPN, SVGIG (reference sequence). This CDR3 has 14 residues. Full variable domain (missing parts from reference TRBV30 and TRBJ1-5): SQTIHQWPATLVQPVGSPLSLECTVEGTSNPNLYWYRQAAGRGLQLLFYSVGIGQISSEVPQNLSASRPQDRQFILSSKKLLLSDSGFYLCALDRGLGNQPQHFGDGTRLSIL.

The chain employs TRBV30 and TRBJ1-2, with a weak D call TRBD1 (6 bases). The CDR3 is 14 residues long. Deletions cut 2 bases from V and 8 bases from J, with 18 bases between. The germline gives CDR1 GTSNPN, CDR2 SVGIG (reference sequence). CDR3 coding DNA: TGTGCCTGGAGTCTGGGTCAGGGGAGTCGCGGCTACACCTTC. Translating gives CAWSLGQGSRGYTF. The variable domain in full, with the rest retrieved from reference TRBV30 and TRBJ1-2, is SQTIHQWPATLVQPVGSPLSLECTVEGTSNPNLYWYRQAAGRGLQLLFYSVGIGQISSEVPQNLSASRPQDRQFILSSKKLLLSDSGFYLCAWSLGQGSRGYTFGSGTRLTVV.

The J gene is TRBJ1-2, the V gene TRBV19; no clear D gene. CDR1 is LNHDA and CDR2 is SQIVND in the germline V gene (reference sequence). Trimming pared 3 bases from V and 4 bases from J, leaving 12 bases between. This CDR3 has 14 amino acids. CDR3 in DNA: TGTGCCAGTAGTATTTCCCGGGTGACCTATGGCTACACCTTC. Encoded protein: CASSISRVTYGYTF. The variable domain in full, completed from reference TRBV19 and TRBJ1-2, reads DGGITQSPKYLFRKEGQNVTLSCEQNLNHDAMYWYRQDPGQGLRLIYYSQIVNDFQKGDIAEGYSVSREKKESFPLTVTSAQKNPTAFYLCASSISRVTYGYTFGSGTRLTVV.

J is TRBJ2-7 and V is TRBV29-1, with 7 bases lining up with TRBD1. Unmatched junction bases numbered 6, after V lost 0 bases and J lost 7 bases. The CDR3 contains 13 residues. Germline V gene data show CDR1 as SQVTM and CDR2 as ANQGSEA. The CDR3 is CSVEDRQGDEQYF. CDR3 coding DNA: TGCAGCGTTGAAGATAGGCAGGGGGATGAGCAGTACTTC.